This TCR beta chain was profiled in a study of PD-L1 blockade in urothelial cancer. The wider study: Chemotherapy regimens numbering 0 to 3 had been given to patients. A median of about 140,000 T cells was found in the blood samples.

Time point of the sample: pretreatment peripheral blood. Germline assignment: CDR1 SGDLS and CDR2 YYNGEE. The J segment lost 7 bases and the V segment lost 2 bases, leaving 7 bases of the junction unmatched. This CDR3 region has 15 residues. Sequencing was performed with immunoSEQ multiplex PCR; in TCRdb, only in-frame clones are kept and a portion is missing. Of over 75,000 clones listed, approximately 81% are singletons. Source: PBMCs, taken around atezolizumab (anti-PD-L1) treatment. The V and J genes are TRBV9 and TRBJ2-1; the match to TRBD2 covers 9 bases. The clonotype originates from a man aged 55 to 69 with urothelial cancer. For the CDR3, the DNA is TGTGCCAGCAGCGTGGGTAGCGGGAGACAAAATGAGCAGTTCTTC. Translated, it gives CASSVGSGRQNEQFF.